This T cell receptor (beta chain) appears in the sequencing data of a study of blood T cell repertoires in COVID-19. Turning to the study itself: T cells, B-cell-depleted T cells, or PBMCs supplied cDNA or gDNA.

Sequenced by immunoSEQ multiplex PCR; TCRdb stores in-frame clones only, minus some. The repertoire has some 240,000 clones, 80% to 90% of them found once; the top ten carry 7.5%. The Seattle patients joined while their infection was active and were tracked longitudinally afterward. Trimming pared 3 bases from V and 4 bases from J, leaving 13 bases between. CDR3 length: 14 amino acids. Germline V CDR1 and CDR2: SGHNT, YYREEE (reference sequence). Input material: peripheral blood. The sequence came from a woman aged 80 or older with COVID-19, enrolled during active disease. The rearrangement links TRBV5-4 to TRBJ1-2, with a weak D call TRBD1 (6 bases). The CDR3 DNA is TGTGCCAGCAGCTCCCCGGGACATCCCTATGGCTACACCTTC. Its translation: CASSSPGHPYGYTF.